Each of the 2 T cell receptor beta chains below was sequenced from the same sample in a study of cytomegalovirus exposure and HLA in healthy donors. 60 Vbeta and 13 Jbeta primers were used in PCR. Clones were read by immunoSEQ multiplex PCR, and TCRdb kept only the in-frame ones, dropping some. This table holds about 60,000 clones, about 82% found once. Input material: PBMCs. Source of these receptors: a woman younger than 45 in good health and CMV-seronegative.

The chain employs TRBV28 and TRBJ1-6; D call uncertain. Germline CDR1 and CDR2: MDHEN and SYDVKM. Between the trimmed V and J ends, which lost 3 bases and 5 bases, there was a span of 8 bases. The CDR3 contains 14 residues. CDR3 residues: CASSLFGDNSPLHF. DNA for the CDR3: TGTGCCAGCAGTTTGTTCGGGGATAATTCACCCCTCCACTTT. Variable domain in full (rest from reference TRBV28 and TRBJ1-6): DVKVTQSSRYLVKRTGEKVFLECVQDMDHENMFWYRQDPGLGLRLIYFSYDVKMKEKGDIPEGYSVSREKKERFSLILESASTNQTSMYLCASSLFGDNSPLHFGNGTRLTVT.

In this sample, this clone turned up a few times. This chain connects TRBV4-1 to TRBJ1-1, with D unclear. CDR1 is MGHRA, CDR2 YSYEKL, per germline. The CDR3 sequence is 14 residues long. V was pared by 3 bases and J by 1 base, with 9 bases between. In DNA form, the CDR3 reads TGCGCCAGCAGCCACGAAGGAGAGAACACTGAAGCTTTCTTT. Amino acid sequence: CASSHEGENTEAFF.